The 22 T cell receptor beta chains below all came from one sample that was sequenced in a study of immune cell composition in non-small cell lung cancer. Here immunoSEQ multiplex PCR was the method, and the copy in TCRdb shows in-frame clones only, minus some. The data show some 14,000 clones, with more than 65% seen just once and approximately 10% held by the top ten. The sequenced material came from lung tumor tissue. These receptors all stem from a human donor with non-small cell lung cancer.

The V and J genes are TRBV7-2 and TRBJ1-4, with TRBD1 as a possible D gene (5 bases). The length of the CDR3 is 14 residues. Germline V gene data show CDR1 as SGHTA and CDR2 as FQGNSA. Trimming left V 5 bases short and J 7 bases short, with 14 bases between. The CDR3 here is CASSPGLYSEKLFF. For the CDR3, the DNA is TGTGCCAGCAGCCCAGGGTTGTATAGTGAAAAACTGTTTTTT. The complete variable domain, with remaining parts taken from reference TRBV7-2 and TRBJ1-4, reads GAGVSQSPSNKVTEKGKDVELRCDPISGHTALYWYRQSLGQGLEFLIYFQGNSAPDKSGLPSDRFSAERTGGSVSTLTIQRTQQEDSAVYLCASSPGLYSEKLFFGSGTQLSVL.

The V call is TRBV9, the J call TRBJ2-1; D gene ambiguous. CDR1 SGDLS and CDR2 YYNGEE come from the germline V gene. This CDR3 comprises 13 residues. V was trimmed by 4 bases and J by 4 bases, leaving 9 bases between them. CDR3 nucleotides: TGTGCCAGCAGCATGAAATATTACAATGAGCAGTTCTTC. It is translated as CASSMKYYNEQFF.

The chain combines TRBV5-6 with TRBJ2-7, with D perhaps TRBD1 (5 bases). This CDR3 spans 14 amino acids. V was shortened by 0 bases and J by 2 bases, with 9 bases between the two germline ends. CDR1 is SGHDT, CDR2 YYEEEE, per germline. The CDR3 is CASSLGGRAYEQYF. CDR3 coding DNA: TGTGCCAGCAGCTTGGGGGGCAGGGCCTACGAGCAGTACTTC. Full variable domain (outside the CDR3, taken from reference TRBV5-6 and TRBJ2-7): DAGVTQSPTHLIKTRGQQVTLRCSPKSGHDTVSWYQQALGQGPQFIFQYYEEEERQRGNFPDRFSGHQFPNYSSELNVNALLLGDSALYLCASSLGGRAYEQYFGPGTRLTVT.

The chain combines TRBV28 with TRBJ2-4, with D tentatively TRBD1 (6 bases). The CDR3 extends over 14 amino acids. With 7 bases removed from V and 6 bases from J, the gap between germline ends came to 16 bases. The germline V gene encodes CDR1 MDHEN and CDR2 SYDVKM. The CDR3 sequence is CASTPRTVGNIQYF. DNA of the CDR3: TGTGCCAGCACCCCCCGGACAGTAGGAAACATTCAGTACTTC. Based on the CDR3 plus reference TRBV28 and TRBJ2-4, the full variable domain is DVKVTQSSRYLVKRTGEKVFLECVQDMDHENMFWYRQDPGLGLRLIYFSYDVKMKEKGDIPEGYSVSREKKERFSLILESASTNQTSMYLCASTPRTVGNIQYFGAGTRLSVL.

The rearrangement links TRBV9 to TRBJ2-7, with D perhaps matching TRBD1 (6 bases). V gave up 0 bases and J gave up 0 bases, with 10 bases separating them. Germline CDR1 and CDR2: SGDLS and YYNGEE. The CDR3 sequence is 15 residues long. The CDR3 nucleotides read TGTGCCAGCAGCGTAGCCGGGACAAACTCCTACGAGCAGTACTTC. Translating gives CASSVAGTNSYEQYF. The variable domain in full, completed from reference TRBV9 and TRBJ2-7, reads DSGVTQTPKHLITATGQRVTLRCSPRSGDLSVYWYQQSLDQGLQFLIQYYNGEERAKGNILERFSAQQFPDLHSELNLSSLELGDSALYFCASSVAGTNSYEQYFGPGTRLTVT.

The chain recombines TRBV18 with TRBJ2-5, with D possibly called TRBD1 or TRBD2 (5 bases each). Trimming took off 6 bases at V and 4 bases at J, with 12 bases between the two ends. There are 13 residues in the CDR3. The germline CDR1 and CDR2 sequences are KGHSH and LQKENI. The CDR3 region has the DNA TGTGCCAGCTCCCAACCCGGGACAGAGACCCAGTACTTC. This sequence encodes CASSQPGTETQYF.

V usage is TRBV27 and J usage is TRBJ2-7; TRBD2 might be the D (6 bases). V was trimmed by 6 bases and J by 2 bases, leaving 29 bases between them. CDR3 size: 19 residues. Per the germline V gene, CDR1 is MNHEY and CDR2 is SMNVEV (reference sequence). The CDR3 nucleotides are TGTGCCAGCAGGAAAAAAACGGGACGTACGGGGGACGATCCCTACGAGCAGTACTTC. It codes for CASRKKTGRTGDDPYEQYF.

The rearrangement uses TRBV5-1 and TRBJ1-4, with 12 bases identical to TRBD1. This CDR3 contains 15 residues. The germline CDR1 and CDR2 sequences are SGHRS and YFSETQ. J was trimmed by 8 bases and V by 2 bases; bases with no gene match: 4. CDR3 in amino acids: CASSLSGQGAEKLFF. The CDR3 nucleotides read TGCGCCAGCAGCTTATCGGGACAGGGGGCGGAAAAACTGTTTTTT.

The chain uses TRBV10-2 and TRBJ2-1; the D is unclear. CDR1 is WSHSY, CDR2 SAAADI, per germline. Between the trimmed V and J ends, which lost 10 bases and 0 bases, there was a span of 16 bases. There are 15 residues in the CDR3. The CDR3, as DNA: TGCGCCACCAGCCTCGGCCGTAGCTCCTACAATGAGCAGTTCTTC. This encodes CATSLGRSSYNEQFF.

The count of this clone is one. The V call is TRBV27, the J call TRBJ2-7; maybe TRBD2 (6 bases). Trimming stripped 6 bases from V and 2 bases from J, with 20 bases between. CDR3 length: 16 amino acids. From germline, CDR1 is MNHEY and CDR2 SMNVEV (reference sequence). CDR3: CASSKAREAETYEQYF. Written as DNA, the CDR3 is TGTGCCAGCAGCAAAGCGCGGGAAGCGGAGACCTACGAGCAGTACTTC.

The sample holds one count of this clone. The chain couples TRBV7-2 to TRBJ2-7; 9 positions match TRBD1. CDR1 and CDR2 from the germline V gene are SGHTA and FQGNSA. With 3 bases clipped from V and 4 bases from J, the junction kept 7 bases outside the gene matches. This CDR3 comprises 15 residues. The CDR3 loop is CASSFPGQGYYEQYF. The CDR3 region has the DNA TGTGCCAGCAGCTTCCCGGGACAGGGATATTACGAGCAGTACTTC.

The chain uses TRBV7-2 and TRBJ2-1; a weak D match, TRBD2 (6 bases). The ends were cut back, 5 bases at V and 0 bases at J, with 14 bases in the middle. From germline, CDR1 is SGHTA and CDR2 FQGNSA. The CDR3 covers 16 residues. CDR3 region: CASSPRSGSSYNEQFF. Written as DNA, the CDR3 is TGTGCCAGCAGCCCACGTAGCGGAAGCTCCTACAATGAGCAGTTCTTC.

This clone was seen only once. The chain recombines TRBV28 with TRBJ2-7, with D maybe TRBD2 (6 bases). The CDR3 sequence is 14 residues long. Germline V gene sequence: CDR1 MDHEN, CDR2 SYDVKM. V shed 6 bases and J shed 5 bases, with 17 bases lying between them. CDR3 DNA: TGTGCCAGCAGCCCCTCAGGAGGGCTGGACGAGCAGTACTTC. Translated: CASSPSGGLDEQYF. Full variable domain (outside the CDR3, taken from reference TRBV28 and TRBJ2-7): DVKVTQSSRYLVKRTGEKVFLECVQDMDHENMFWYRQDPGLGLRLIYFSYDVKMKEKGDIPEGYSVSREKKERFSLILESASTNQTSMYLCASSPSGGLDEQYFGPGTRLTVT.

Written as DNA, the CDR3 is TGTGCCAGCAGCGTAGGGGCAGGGGGTCTCTACGAGCAGTACTTC. Residues: CASSVGAGGLYEQYF. The chain uses TRBV9 and TRBJ2-7, with TRBD1 matching over 7 bases. CDR1 and CDR2 from the germline V gene are SGDLS and YYNGEE. The CDR3 consists of 15 residues. J lost 3 bases, V lost 0 bases, and 6 bases had no gene match.

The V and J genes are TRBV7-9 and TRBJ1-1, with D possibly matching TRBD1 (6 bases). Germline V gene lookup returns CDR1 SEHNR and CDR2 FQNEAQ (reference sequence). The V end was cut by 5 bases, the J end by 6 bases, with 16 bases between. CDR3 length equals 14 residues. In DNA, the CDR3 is TGTGCCAGCAGCGGTTGGGGGCGGTCCGCTGAAGCTTTCTTT. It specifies CASSGWGRSAEAFF.

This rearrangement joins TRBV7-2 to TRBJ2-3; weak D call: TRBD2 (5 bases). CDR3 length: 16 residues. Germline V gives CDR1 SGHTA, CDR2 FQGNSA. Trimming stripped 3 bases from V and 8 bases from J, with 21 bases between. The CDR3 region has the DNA TGTGCCAGCAGCTTTCGAGTTTCCCCGTTAGGAGGTACGCAGTATTTT. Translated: CASSFRVSPLGGTQYF.

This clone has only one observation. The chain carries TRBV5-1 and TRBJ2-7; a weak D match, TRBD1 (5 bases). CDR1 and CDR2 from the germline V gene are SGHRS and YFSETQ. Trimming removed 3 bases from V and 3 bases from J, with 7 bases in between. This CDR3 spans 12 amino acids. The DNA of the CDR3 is TGCGCCAGCAGCTACCAGGGCTACGAGCAGTACTTC. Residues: CASSYQGYEQYF.

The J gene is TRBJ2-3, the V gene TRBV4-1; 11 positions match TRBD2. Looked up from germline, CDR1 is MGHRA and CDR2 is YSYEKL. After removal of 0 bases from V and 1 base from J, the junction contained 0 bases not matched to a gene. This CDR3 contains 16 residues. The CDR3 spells CASSQELAGGTDTQYF. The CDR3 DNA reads TGCGCCAGCAGCCAAGAACTAGCGGGGGGCACAGATACGCAGTATTTT.

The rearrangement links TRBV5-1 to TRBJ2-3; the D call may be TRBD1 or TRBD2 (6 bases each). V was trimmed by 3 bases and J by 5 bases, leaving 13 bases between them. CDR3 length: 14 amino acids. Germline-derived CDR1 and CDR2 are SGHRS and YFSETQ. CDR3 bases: TGCGCCAGCAGCTGGGGGGCTGGGCAAGATACGCAGTATTTT. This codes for CASSWGAGQDTQYF.

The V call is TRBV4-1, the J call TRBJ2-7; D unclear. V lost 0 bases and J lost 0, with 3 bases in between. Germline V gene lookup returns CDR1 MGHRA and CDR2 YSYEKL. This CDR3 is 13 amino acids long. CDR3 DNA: TGCGCCAGCAGCCAAGATTCCTCCTACGAGCAGTACTTC. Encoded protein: CASSQDSSYEQYF.

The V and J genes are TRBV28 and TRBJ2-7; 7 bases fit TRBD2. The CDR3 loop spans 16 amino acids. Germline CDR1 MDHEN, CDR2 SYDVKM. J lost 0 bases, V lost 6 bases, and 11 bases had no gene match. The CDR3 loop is CASSLRGSGVSYEQYF. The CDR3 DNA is TGTGCCAGCAGCCTCCGGGGGAGCGGGGTCTCCTACGAGCAGTACTTC.

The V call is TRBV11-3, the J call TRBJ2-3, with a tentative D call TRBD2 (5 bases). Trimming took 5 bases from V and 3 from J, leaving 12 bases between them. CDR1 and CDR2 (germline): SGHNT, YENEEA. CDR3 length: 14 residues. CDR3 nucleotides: TGTGCCAGCAGCGACGGGGTTGGGACAGATACGCAGTATTTT. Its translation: CASSDGVGTDTQYF.